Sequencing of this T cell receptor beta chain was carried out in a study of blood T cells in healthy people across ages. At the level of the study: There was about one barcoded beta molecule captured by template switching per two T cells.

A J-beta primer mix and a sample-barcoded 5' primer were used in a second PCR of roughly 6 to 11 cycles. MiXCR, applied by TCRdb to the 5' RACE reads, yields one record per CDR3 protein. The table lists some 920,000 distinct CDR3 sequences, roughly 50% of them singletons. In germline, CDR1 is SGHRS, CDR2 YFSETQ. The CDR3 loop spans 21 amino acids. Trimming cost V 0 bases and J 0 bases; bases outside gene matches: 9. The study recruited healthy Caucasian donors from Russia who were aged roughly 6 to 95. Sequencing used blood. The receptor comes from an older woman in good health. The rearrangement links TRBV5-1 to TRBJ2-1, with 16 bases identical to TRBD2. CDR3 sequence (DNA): TGCGCCAGCAGCTTGGCACCGGGACTAGCGGGAGGGCCGGGCTCCTACAATGAGCAGTTCTTC. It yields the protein CASSLAPGLAGGPGSYNEQFF.